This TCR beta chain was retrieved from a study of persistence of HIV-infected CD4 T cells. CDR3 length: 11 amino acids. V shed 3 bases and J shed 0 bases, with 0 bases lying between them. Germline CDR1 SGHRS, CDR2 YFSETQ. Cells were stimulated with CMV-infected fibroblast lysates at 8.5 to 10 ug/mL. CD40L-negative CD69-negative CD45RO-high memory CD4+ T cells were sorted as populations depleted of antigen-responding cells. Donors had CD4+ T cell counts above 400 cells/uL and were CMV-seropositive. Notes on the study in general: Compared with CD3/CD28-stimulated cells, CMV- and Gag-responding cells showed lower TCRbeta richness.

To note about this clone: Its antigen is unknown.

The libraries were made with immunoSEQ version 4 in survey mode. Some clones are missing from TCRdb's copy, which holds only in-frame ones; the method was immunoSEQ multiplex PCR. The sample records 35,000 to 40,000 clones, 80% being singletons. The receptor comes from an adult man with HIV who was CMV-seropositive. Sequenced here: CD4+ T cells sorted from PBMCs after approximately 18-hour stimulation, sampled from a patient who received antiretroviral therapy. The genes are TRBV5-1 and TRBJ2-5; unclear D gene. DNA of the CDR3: TGCGCCAGCAGCTACCAAGAGACCCAGTACTTC. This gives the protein CASSYQETQYF. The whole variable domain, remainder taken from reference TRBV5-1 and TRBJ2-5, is KAGVTQTPRYLIKTRGQQVTLSCSPISGHRSVSWYQQTPGQGLQFLFEYFSETQRNKGNFPGRFSGRQFSNSRSEMNVSTLELGDSALYLCASSYQETQYFGPGTRLLVL.